Listed here are 18 T cell receptor beta chains from one sample, sequenced in a study of cytomegalovirus exposure and HLA in healthy donors. The assay was immunoSEQ multiplex PCR, and TCRdb's table has in-frame clones only and misses some. The data hold around 300,000 clones, with around 89% observed a single time. Material for sequencing was PBMCs. Receptor source: a woman younger than 35 in good health and CMV-seronegative.

The chain joins TRBV10-3 to TRBJ2-3; the D gene is possibly TRBD1 (6 bases). V was trimmed by 1 base and J by 1 base, leaving 12 bases between them. Germline loops: CDR1 ENHRY, CDR2 SYGVKD. This CDR3 spans 16 amino acids. CDR3 DNA sequence: TGTGCCATCAGTGAGTTTCAGGGGCTGGGCACAGATACGCAGTATTTT. Residues: CAISEFQGLGTDTQYF.

This clone came up once. The chain employs TRBV7-8 and TRBJ2-7; TRBD2 might be the D (6 bases). V lost 0 bases and J lost 0, with 12 bases in between. CDR1 is SGHVS and CDR2 is FQNEAQ in the germline V gene. This CDR3 contains 16 residues. The CDR3: CASSLAGGLSSYEQYF. The CDR3 DNA follows: TGTGCCAGCAGCTTAGCAGGAGGACTAAGCTCCTACGAGCAGTACTTC.

This clone was detected once. The chain carries TRBV18 and TRBJ1-2; 9 positions match TRBD1. CDR1 and CDR2 from the germline V gene are KGHSH and LQKENI. CDR3 length: 16 residues. The ends lost 1 base at V and 5 bases at J; junction bases unmatched: 8. In nucleotides, the CDR3 is TGTGCCAGCTCACCACTAATTTTGGGACAGGGATATGGCTACACCTTC. Its translation: CASSPLILGQGYGYTF.

V and J are TRBV27 and TRBJ1-6; D unclear. CDR1 MNHEY and CDR2 SMNVEV come from the germline V gene (reference sequence). Trimming left V 3 bases short and J 9 bases short, with 12 bases between. This CDR3 comprises 14 residues. In nucleotides, the CDR3 is TGTGCCAGCAGTTTCAGAGGGTTGATTTCACCCCTCCACTTT. Its protein product is CASSFRGLISPLHF.

A word on this clone: At one end, the junction sequence differs from germline, possibly due to a read error. The chain recombines TRBV18 with TRBJ2-3, with 7 nucleotides matching TRBD1. Germline V gene data show CDR1 as KGHSH and CDR2 as LQKENI. The CDR3 contains 13 residues. CDR3 sequence: CASSRVTGESQDF. The DNA for the CDR3 is TGTGCCAGCTCACGTGTCACAGGGGAGTCACAGGATTTT.

The chain's CDR3 is CASSYINEQFF. The CDR3 DNA follows: TGTGCCAGCAGTTACATCAATGAGCAGTTCTTC. V gene TRBV28 combines with J gene TRBJ2-1; D is uncertain. From germline, CDR1 is MDHEN and CDR2 SYDVKM. V lost 4 bases to trimming and J lost 6 bases, with 4 bases between them. The length of the CDR3 is 11 residues.

The rearrangement links TRBV2 to TRBJ2-5; 9 bases are a match to TRBD2. Germline loops: CDR1 SNHLY, CDR2 FYNNEI. V lost 1 base to trimming and J lost 13 bases; unmatched junction nucleotides: 1. The length of the CDR3 is 11 residues. CDR3 sequence (DNA): TGTGCCAGCAGTGAAGGGGGACTAGCGTACTTC. It yields the protein CASSEGGLAYF. Using reference TRBV2 and TRBJ2-5 for the parts outside the CDR3, the full variable domain is EPEVTQTPSHQVTQMGQEVILRCVPISNHLYFYWYRQILGQKVEFLVSFYNNEISEKSEIFDDQFSVERPDGSNFTLKIRSTKLEDSAMYFCASSEGGLAYFGPGTRLLVL.

The table lists this clone with a few counts. The chain employs TRBV4-1 and TRBJ2-3, with no clear D. V gave up 1 base and J gave up 7 bases, with 3 bases separating them. CDR1 and CDR2 (germline): MGHRA, YSYEKL. The CDR3 length is 11 residues. The CDR3 sequence: CASSQAYTQYF. The CDR3 DNA reads as TGCGCCAGCAGCCAAGCCTATACGCAGTATTTT.

J is TRBJ1-5 and V is TRBV30; 8 bases are shared with TRBD1. The CDR3 is 14 residues long. CDR1 and CDR2 from the germline V gene are GTSNPN and SVGIG (reference sequence). After removal of 1 base from V and 6 bases from J, the junction contained 5 bases not matched to a gene. The DNA of the CDR3 is TGTGCCTGGAGTGAGCCGACAGGGGTTCAGCCCCAGCATTTT. Translation: CAWSEPTGVQPQHF.

This clone was found many times. CDR3 residues: CASSLVGGGEQFF. The CDR3 coding sequence is TGCGCCAGCAGCTTGGTTGGTGGCGGAGAGCAGTTCTTC. The chain joins TRBV5-1 to TRBJ2-1; D gene uncertain. Germline V CDR1 and CDR2: SGHRS, YFSETQ. V was shortened by 0 bases and J by 10 bases, with 11 bases between the two germline ends. This CDR3 region has 13 residues.

The chain is built from TRBV7-6 and TRBJ2-2; 7 bases fit TRBD1. This CDR3 has 15 amino acids. Trimming cost V 3 bases and J 3 bases; bases outside gene matches: 4. From germline, CDR1 is SGHVS and CDR2 FNYEAQ. The CDR3 nucleotides are TGTGCCAGCAGCTTCAAGACAGGGTACACCGGGGAGCTGTTTTTT. It is translated as CASSFKTGYTGELFF.

The rearrangement uses TRBV6-1 and TRBJ2-7; 12 bases align to TRBD2. Per germline, CDR1 MNHNS and CDR2 SASEGT. This CDR3 is built from 14 residues. Losses at the gene ends were 5 bases for V and 2 bases for J; bases not matched to a gene: 1. CDR3 coding DNA: TGTGCCAGCAGTAGACTAGCGGGGGCCTACGAGCAGTACTTC. Its translation is CASSRLAGAYEQYF.

V usage is TRBV28 and J usage is TRBJ2-7; D not resolved. CDR3 length: 13 amino acids. CDR1 MDHEN and CDR2 SYDVKM come from the germline V gene. The germline V and J ends were trimmed by 6 bases and 4 bases, with 13 bases remaining between them. The CDR3 region is CASSPSIPYEQYF. The CDR3 DNA reads TGTGCCAGCAGCCCCTCTATCCCTTACGAGCAGTACTTC. Full variable domain (missing parts from reference TRBV28 and TRBJ2-7): DVKVTQSSRYLVKRTGEKVFLECVQDMDHENMFWYRQDPGLGLRLIYFSYDVKMKEKGDIPEGYSVSREKKERFSLILESASTNQTSMYLCASSPSIPYEQYFGPGTRLTVT.

CDR3 loop: CASSLPGFYPGNTIYF. The CDR3 DNA is TGTGCCAGCAGCTTGCCAGGGTTTTATCCTGGAAACACCATATATTTT. V is TRBV5-6 and J is TRBJ1-3; D may be TRBD1 (5 bases). Germline V gives CDR1 SGHDT, CDR2 YYEEEE. The length of the CDR3 is 16 residues. Trimming cost V 1 base and J 2 bases, with 13 bases left between them. The whole variable domain, filled in from reference TRBV5-6 and TRBJ1-3, reads DAGVTQSPTHLIKTRGQQVTLRCSPKSGHDTVSWYQQALGQGPQFIFQYYEEEERQRGNFPDRFSGHQFPNYSSELNVNALLLGDSALYLCASSLPGFYPGNTIYFGEGSWLTVV.

This clone occurred once. This chain connects TRBV5-1 to TRBJ2-1; a possible D gene is TRBD2 (6 bases). The V end was cut by 0 bases, the J end by 10 bases, with 14 bases between. The CDR3 covers 14 residues. Germline V CDR1 and CDR2: SGHRS, YFSETQ. CDR3 sequence: CASSLEVSGLEQFF. CDR3 nucleotide sequence: TGCGCCAGCAGCTTGGAAGTTAGCGGTCTGGAGCAGTTCTTC.

The chain is built from TRBV11-3 and TRBJ2-1, with TRBD2 matching 9 bases. CDR3 length: 12 amino acids. CDR1 SGHNT and CDR2 YENEEA come from the germline V gene. V trimming: 2 bases; J trimming: 10 bases; junction bases outside the gene matches: 0. The CDR3 reads CASSLLAGEQFF. In nucleotides, the CDR3 is TGTGCCAGCAGCTTACTAGCGGGAGAGCAGTTCTTC.

Points on this clone: Germline and junction disagree at one end, which may indicate a read error. The chain joins TRBV7-7 to TRBJ2-7; 11 bases are shared with TRBD1. Looked up from germline, CDR1 is SSHAT and CDR2 is FNYEAQ (reference sequence). There are 18 residues in the CDR3. CDR3 nucleotides: TGTGCTAGCAGCCACCGGGACAGGGGGAGCGGGTACTCCTACGAGCAGTACTTC. This gives the protein CASSHRDRGSGYSYEQYF.

The V and J genes are TRBV4-2 and TRBJ2-3, with D possibly being TRBD2 (6 bases). Trimming removed 1 base at V and 4 bases at J, with 15 bases between. This CDR3 has 16 amino acids. Per the germline V gene, CDR1 is LGHNA and CDR2 is YNFKEQ. The CDR3: CASSQAGISGADTQYF. Written as DNA, the CDR3 is TGTGCCAGCAGCCAAGCCGGGATTAGCGGCGCAGATACGCAGTATTTT.